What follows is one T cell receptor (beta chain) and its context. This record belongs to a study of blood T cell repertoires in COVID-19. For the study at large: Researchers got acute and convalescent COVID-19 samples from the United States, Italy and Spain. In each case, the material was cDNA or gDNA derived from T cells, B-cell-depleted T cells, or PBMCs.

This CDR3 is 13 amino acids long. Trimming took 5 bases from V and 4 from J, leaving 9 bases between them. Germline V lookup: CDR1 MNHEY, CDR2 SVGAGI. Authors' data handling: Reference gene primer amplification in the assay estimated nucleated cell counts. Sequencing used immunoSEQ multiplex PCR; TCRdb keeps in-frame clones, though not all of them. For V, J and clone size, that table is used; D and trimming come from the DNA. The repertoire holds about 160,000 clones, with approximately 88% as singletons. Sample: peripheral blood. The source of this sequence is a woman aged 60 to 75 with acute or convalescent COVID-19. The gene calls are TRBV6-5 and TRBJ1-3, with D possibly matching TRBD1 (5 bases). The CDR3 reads CASSRQSGNTIYF. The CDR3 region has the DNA TGTGCCAGCAGTCGACAGTCCGGAAACACCATATATTTT.